This is a list of T cell receptor beta chains from one sample in a study of blood T cell repertoires in COVID-19. Profiled with immunoSEQ multiplex PCR; TCRdb holds only in-frame clones, not every one. This sample yields about 230,000 clones, of which more than 65% are seen a single time; 2% to 2.5% belongs to the top ten. Sequencing was performed on peripheral blood. All receptors come from a middle-aged man who had recovered from COVID-19. The CDR3 runs from the conserved cysteine through the conserved F or W. The order of the fields is D gene, V gene, clone size, J gene, CDR3 protein, CDR3 DNA. The D gene is left open where the match is weak. The size of a clone is reported for some rows only, either as once, few or many, or as a class for expanded clones.

D: NA; V: TRBV3-1/TRBV3-2; size: NA; J: TRBJ2-3; CDR3: CASSQGSVRQYF; DNA: TGTGCCAGCAGCCAAGGGTCTGTTAGGCAGTATTTT
D: TRBD1; V: TRBV3-1/TRBV3-2; size: NA; J: TRBJ1-5; CDR3: CASGYRGDQPQHF; DNA: TGTGCCAGCGGGTACAGGGGGGATCAGCCCCAGCATTTT
D: NA; V: TRBV6-5; size: NA; J: TRBJ1-4; CDR3: CATAGARMEKLFF; DNA: TGTGCTACAGCGGGGGCACGAATGGAAAAACTGTTTTTT
D: TRBD1; V: TRBV7-8; size: NA; J: TRBJ2-7; CDR3: CASSPPNRGNDEQYF; DNA: TGTGCCAGCAGCCCCCCAAACAGGGGGAACGACGAGCAGTACTTC
D: NA; V: TRBV4-1; size: few; J: TRBJ2-2; CDR3: CASSLEGAVTGELFF; DNA: TGCGCCAGCAGTTTGGAGGGGGCGGTGACCGGGGAGCTGTTTTTT
D: NA; V: TRBV21-1; size: NA; J: TRBJ2-7; CDR3: CADVQSSSRVAYEQYF; DNA: TGTGCCGATGTCCAGAGCAGTTCCCGGGTAGCCTACGAGCAGTACTTC
D: NA; V: TRBV5-1; size: once; J: TRBJ1-1; CDR3: CASSPLIPTLNTEAFF; DNA: TGCGCCAGCAGTCCTCTAATTCCAACTCTGAACACTGAAGCTTTCTTT
D: TRBD1; V: TRBV29-1; size: NA; J: TRBJ2-7; CDR3: CSVEWDRENEQYF; DNA: TGCAGCGTTGAGTGGGACAGGGAGAACGAGCAGTACTTC
D: TRBD1; V: TRBV11-2; size: NA; J: TRBJ1-5; CDR3: CASSPSGGSNQPQHF; DNA: TGTGCCAGCAGCCCTTCAGGGGGAAGCAATCAGCCCCAGCATTTT
D: NA; V: TRBV20-1; size: NA; J: TRBJ2-7; CDR3: CSASERSEQYF; DNA: TGCAGTGCTAGTGAGCGTTCCGAGCAGTACTTC
D: TRBD1; V: TRBV6-5; size: once; J: TRBJ1-5; CDR3: CASSQQGSQPQHF; DNA: TGTGCCAGCAGTCAACAGGGGAGTCAGCCCCAGCATTTT
D: TRBD1; V: TRBV2; size: NA; J: TRBJ1-5; CDR3: CASSGDRAGDQPQHF; DNA: TGTGCCAGCAGTGGGGACAGGGCCGGCGATCAGCCCCAGCATTTT
D: NA; V: TRBV2; size: NA; J: TRBJ1-3; CDR3: CASRAGSGNTIYF; DNA: TGTGCCAGCAGAGCCGGCTCTGGAAACACCATATATTTT
D: TRBD1; V: TRBV5-1; size: once; J: TRBJ1-6; CDR3: CASSSNLQGAGNSPLHF; DNA: TGCGCCAGCAGCTCAAATCTCCAGGGGGCAGGGAATTCACCCCTCCACTTT
D: TRBD2; V: TRBV9; size: NA; J: TRBJ2-5; CDR3: CASSVLGAGGRETQYF; DNA: TGTGCCAGCAGCGTCCTGGGAGCGGGAGGAAGGGAGACCCAGTACTTC
D: TRBD2; V: TRBV7-9; size: NA; J: TRBJ2-3; CDR3: CASSFGLAGTDTQYF; DNA: TGTGCCAGCAGCTTCGGACTAGCGGGCACAGATACGCAGTATTTT
D: NA; V: TRBV7-9; size: NA; J: TRBJ2-3; CDR3: CASSRTSTDTQYF; DNA: TGTGCCAGCAGCCGGACTAGCACAGATACGCAGTATTTT
D: NA; V: TRBV14; size: NA; J: TRBJ2-7; CDR3: CASSPPAGYEQYF; DNA: TGTGCCAGCAGCCCACCGGCGGGCTACGAGCAGTACTTC
D: NA; V: TRBV30; size: once; J: TRBJ2-3; CDR3: CAWNSGADTQYF; DNA: TGTGCCTGGAACTCCGGGGCAGATACGCAGTATTTT
D: NA; V: TRBV19; size: NA; J: TRBJ2-4; CDR3: CASSTLGNIQYF; DNA: TGTGCCAGTAGTACGCTAGGAAACATTCAGTACTTC
D: NA; V: TRBV30; size: NA; J: TRBJ2-4; CDR3: CAWSGASPSQYF; DNA: TGTGCCTGGAGTGGAGCCTCCCCGAGCCAGTACTTC
D: NA; V: TRBV9; size: NA; J: TRBJ1-3; CDR3: CASNPGGGGNTIYF; DNA: TGTGCCAGCAACCCCGGGGGGGGTGGAAACACCATATATTTT
D: NA; V: TRBV14; size: NA; J: TRBJ1-2; CDR3: CASSQDAGRNYGYTF; DNA: TGTGCCAGCAGCCAAGATGCGGGCCGAAACTATGGCTACACCTTC
D: NA; V: TRBV2; size: NA; J: TRBJ2-3; CDR3: CASSLRGTPQYF; DNA: TGTGCCAGCAGTCTCCGAGGGACTCCACAGTATTTT
D: NA; V: TRBV5-5; size: NA; J: TRBJ1-3; CDR3: CASSLRYSGNTIYF; DNA: TGTGCCAGCAGCTTGCGTTACTCTGGAAACACCATATATTTT
D: TRBD1; V: TRBV11-3; size: NA; J: TRBJ2-1; CDR3: CASSLAGGRQNEQFF; DNA: TGTGCCAGCAGCTTAGCAGGGGGCAGACAAAATGAGCAGTTCTTC
D: TRBD2; V: TRBV25-1; size: NA; J: TRBJ2-3; CDR3: CASSVPAGGTDTQYF; DNA: TGTGCCAGCAGTGTCCCAGCGGGGGGCACAGATACGCAGTATTTT
D: NA; V: TRBV10-3; size: NA; J: TRBJ2-2; CDR3: CAISDSGASTGELFF; DNA: TGTGCCATCAGTGATTCAGGGGCAAGCACCGGGGAGCTGTTTTTT
D: NA; V: TRBV5-1; size: NA; J: TRBJ1-3; CDR3: CASSQGRAGGNTIYF; DNA: TGCGCCAGCAGCCAAGGCAGGGCTGGAGGAAACACCATATATTTT
D: TRBD1; V: TRBV6-5; size: NA; J: TRBJ2-7; CDR3: CASSYGTGSTYEQYF; DNA: TGTGCCAGCAGTTACGGGACAGGGAGTACCTACGAGCAGTACTTC
D: TRBD1; V: TRBV7-2; size: NA; J: TRBJ1-6; CDR3: CASRDSSSPLHF; DNA: TGTGCCAGCCGGGACAGCTCCTCACCCCTCCACTTT
D: NA; V: TRBV23-1; size: NA; J: TRBJ2-7; CDR3: CASTRIWRQGVHEQYF; DNA: TGCGCCAGCACCAGAATCTGGCGGCAGGGCGTCCACGAGCAGTACTTC
D: TRBD1; V: TRBV30; size: NA; J: TRBJ2-2; CDR3: CAWNRFENRGNTGELFF; DNA: TGTGCCTGGAACCGTTTTGAAAACAGGGGGAACACCGGGGAGCTGTTTTTT
D: NA; V: TRBV6-6; size: NA; J: TRBJ1-5; CDR3: CASSYVAGHQPQHF; DNA: TGTGCCAGCAGTTACGTCGCGGGACATCAGCCCCAGCATTTT
D: TRBD1; V: TRBV12-3/TRBV12-4; size: NA; J: TRBJ1-2; CDR3: CASRADREGYTF; DNA: TGTGCCAGCAGAGCGGACAGGGAAGGCTACACCTTC
D: NA; V: TRBV19; size: NA; J: TRBJ1-6; CDR3: CASETGSSYNSPLHF; DNA: TGTGCCAGTGAAACAGGGAGCTCCTATAATTCACCCCTCCACTTT
D: TRBD1; V: TRBV4-3; size: NA; J: TRBJ2-3; CDR3: CASSPRTGGADTQYF; DNA: TGCGCCAGCAGCCCCCGGACAGGGGGGGCAGATACGCAGTATTTT
D: NA; V: TRBV6-6; size: NA; J: TRBJ1-3; CDR3: CASSYGGTDSGNTIYF; DNA: TGTGCCAGCAGTTACGGCGGGACTGACTCTGGAAACACCATATATTTT
D: NA; V: TRBV29-1; size: few; J: TRBJ2-2; CDR3: CSATRDSNTGELFF; DNA: TGCAGTGCTACCAGGGATTCGAACACCGGGGAGCTGTTTTTT
D: NA; V: TRBV2; size: NA; J: TRBJ1-3; CDR3: CASSESPRFFGNTIYF; DNA: TGTGCCAGCAGTGAATCCCCCAGATTCTTCGGAAACACCATATATTTT
D: NA; V: TRBV19; size: NA; J: TRBJ1-5; CDR3: CASSIVAGFNQPQHF; DNA: TGTGCCAGTAGTATAGTGGCAGGGTTCAATCAGCCCCAGCATTTT
D: NA; V: TRBV10-3; size: NA; J: TRBJ1-2; CDR3: CAISEGDLAGYTF; DNA: TGTGCCATCAGTGAAGGGGATTTGGCCGGCTACACCTTC
D: NA; V: TRBV9; size: few; J: TRBJ1-1; CDR3: CASSVDTYTEAFF; DNA: TGTGCCAGCAGCGTAGACACATACACTGAAGCTTTCTTT
D: TRBD2; V: TRBV24-1; size: few; J: TRBJ2-7; CDR3: CATSDTPGGEQYF; DNA: TGTGCCACCAGTGACACCCCGGGGGGAGAGCAGTACTTC
D: NA; V: TRBV3-1/TRBV3-2; size: NA; J: TRBJ1-6; CDR3: CASSPLNSPLHF; DNA: TGTGCCAGCAGTCCTCTCAATTCACCCCTCCACTTT
D: NA; V: TRBV3-1/TRBV3-2; size: once; J: TRBJ1-2; CDR3: CASSHQATGIYYGYTF; DNA: TGTGCCAGCAGCCACCAGGCAACAGGGATCTACTATGGCTACACCTTC
D: NA; V: TRBV14; size: NA; J: TRBJ1-1; CDR3: CASSRNRDTEAFF; DNA: TGTGCCAGCAGCCGCAACAGGGACACTGAAGCTTTCTTT
D: NA; V: TRBV27; size: NA; J: TRBJ2-3; CDR3: CASSFGNWDTQYF; DNA: TGTGCCAGCAGTTTCGGTAATTGGGATACGCAGTATTTT
D: NA; V: TRBV10-2; size: NA; J: TRBJ2-5; CDR3: CASNEGEGETQYF; DNA: TGCGCCAGCAATGAGGGGGAGGGTGAGACCCAGTACTTC
D: TRBD1; V: TRBV10-3; size: NA; J: TRBJ2-7; CDR3: CATRDRLGYEQYF; DNA: TGTGCCACCAGGGACAGGTTAGGGTACGAGCAGTACTTC
D: TRBD1; V: TRBV29-1; size: few; J: TRBJ1-2; CDR3: CSVDTGDLSGYTF; DNA: TGCAGCGTTGATACAGGGGACCTGTCTGGCTACACCTTC